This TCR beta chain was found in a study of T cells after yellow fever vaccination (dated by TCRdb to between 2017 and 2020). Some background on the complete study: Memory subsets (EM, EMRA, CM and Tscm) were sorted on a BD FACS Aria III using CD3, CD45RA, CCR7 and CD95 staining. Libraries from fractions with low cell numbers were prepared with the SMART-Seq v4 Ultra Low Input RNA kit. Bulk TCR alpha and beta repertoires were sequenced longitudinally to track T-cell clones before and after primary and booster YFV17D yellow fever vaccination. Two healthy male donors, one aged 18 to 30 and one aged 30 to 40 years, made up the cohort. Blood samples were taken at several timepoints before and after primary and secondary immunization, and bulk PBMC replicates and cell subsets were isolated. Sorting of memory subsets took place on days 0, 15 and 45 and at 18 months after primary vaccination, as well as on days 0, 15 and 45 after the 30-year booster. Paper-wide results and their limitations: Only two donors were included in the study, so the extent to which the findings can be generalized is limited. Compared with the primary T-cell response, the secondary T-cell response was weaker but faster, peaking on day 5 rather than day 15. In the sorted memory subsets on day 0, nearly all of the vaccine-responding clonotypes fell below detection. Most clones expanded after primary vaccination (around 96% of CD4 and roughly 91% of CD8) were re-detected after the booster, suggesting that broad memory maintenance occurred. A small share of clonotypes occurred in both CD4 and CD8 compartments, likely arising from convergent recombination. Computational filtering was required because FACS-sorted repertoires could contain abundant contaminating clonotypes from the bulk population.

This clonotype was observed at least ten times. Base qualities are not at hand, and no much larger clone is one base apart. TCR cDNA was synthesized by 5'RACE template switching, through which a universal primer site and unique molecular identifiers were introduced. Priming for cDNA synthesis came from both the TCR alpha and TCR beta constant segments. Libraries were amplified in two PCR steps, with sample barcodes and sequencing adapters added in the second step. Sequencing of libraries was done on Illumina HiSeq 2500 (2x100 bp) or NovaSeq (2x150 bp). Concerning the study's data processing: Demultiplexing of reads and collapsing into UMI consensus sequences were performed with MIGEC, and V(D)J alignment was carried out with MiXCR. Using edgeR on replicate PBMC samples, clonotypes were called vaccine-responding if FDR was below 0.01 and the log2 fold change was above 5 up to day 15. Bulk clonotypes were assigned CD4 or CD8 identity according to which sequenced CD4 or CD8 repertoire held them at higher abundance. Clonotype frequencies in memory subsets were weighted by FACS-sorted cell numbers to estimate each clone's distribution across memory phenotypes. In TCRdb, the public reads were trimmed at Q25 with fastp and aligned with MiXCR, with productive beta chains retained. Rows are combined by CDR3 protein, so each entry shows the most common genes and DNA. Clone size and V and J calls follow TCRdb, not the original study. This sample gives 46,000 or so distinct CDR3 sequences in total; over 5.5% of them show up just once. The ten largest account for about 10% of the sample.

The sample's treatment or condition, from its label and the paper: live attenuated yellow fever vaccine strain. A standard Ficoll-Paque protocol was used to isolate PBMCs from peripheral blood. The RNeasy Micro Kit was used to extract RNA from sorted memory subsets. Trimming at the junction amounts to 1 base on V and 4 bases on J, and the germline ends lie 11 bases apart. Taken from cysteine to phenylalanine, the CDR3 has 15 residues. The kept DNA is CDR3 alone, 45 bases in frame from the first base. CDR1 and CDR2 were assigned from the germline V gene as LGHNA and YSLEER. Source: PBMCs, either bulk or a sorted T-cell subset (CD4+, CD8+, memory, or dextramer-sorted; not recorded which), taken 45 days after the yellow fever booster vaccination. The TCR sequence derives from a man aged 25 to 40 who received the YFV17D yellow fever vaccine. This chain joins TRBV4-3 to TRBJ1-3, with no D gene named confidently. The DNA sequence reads TGCGCCAGCAGCCAAGGAAAGGTGGCGGGAAACACCATATATTTT. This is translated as CASSQGKVAGNTIYF.